This is a list of T cell receptor beta chains from one sample in a study of cytomegalovirus exposure and HLA in healthy donors. Data came from immunoSEQ multiplex PCR; TCRdb stores just in-frame clones and leaves some out. The table lists around 84,000 clones, 60% to 80% of them singletons. Source material: PBMCs. The receptor source for this set is a man aged 50 to 60 in good health and CMV-seronegative. Both conserved end residues are part of each CDR3. A D gene is named only where the DNA matches it firmly. Size is stated for part of the rows, as once, few or many counts, or as a class when the clone is expanded.

abundance: .; v_gene: TRBV2; d_gene: .; j_gene: TRBJ1-5; CDR3aa: CASTGSYSNQPQHF; CDR3nt: TGTGCCAGCACCGGGAGTTATAGCAATCAGCCCCAGCATTTT
abundance: .; v_gene: TRBV5-8; d_gene: .; j_gene: TRBJ2-3; CDR3aa: CASSLPTGWSGTQYF; CDR3nt: TGTGCCAGCAGCCTGCCTACAGGGTGGTCGGGGACGCAGTATTTT
abundance: .; v_gene: TRBV6-5; d_gene: TRBD1; j_gene: TRBJ2-5; CDR3aa: CASSYRQTGVETQYF; CDR3nt: TGTGCCAGCAGTTACCGACAGACAGGGGTGGAGACCCAGTACTTC
abundance: .; v_gene: TRBV7-2; d_gene: .; j_gene: TRBJ1-6; CDR3aa: CASSLNTAYNSPLHF; CDR3nt: TGTGCCAGCAGCTTAAATACAGCTTATAATTCACCCCTCCACTTT
abundance: .; v_gene: TRBV18; d_gene: TRBD1; j_gene: TRBJ1-6; CDR3aa: CASSLTDRGSPLHF; CDR3nt: TGTGCCAGCTCGCTGACGGACAGGGGTTCACCCCTCCACTTT
abundance: .; v_gene: TRBV6-5; d_gene: .; j_gene: TRBJ2-2; CDR3aa: CATGRARGDTGELFF; CDR3nt: TGTGCCACCGGACGTGCCAGGGGGGACACCGGGGAGCTGTTTTTT
abundance: .; v_gene: TRBV5-8; d_gene: .; j_gene: TRBJ1-2; CDR3aa: CASRRGGGLGGYTF; CDR3nt: TGTGCCAGCAGACGAGGAGGCGGCCTCGGAGGCTACACCTTC
abundance: .; v_gene: TRBV30; d_gene: TRBD1; j_gene: TRBJ2-5; CDR3aa: CAWAGQGVETQYF; CDR3nt: TGTGCCTGGGCCGGACAGGGTGTGGAGACCCAGTACTTC
abundance: .; v_gene: TRBV11-2; d_gene: TRBD1; j_gene: TRBJ1-2; CDR3aa: CASSSGDRLTNYGYTF; CDR3nt: TGTGCCAGCAGCTCGGGGGACAGACTAACTAACTATGGCTACACCTTC
abundance: .; v_gene: TRBV7-8; d_gene: .; j_gene: TRBJ1-2; CDR3aa: CASSLQGQNYGYTF; CDR3nt: TGTGCCAGCAGCCTCCAGGGGCAGAACTATGGCTACACCTTC
abundance: many; v_gene: TRBV7-6; d_gene: .; j_gene: TRBJ1-1; CDR3aa: CASSLRPRDTEAFF; CDR3nt: TGTGCCAGCAGCTTAAGACCGAGGGACACTGAAGCTTTCTTT
abundance: .; v_gene: TRBV11-2; d_gene: .; j_gene: TRBJ1-1; CDR3aa: CASSGAGEIEAFF; CDR3nt: TGTGCCAGCAGCGGGGCGGGGGAAATTGAAGCTTTCTTT
abundance: .; v_gene: TRBV5-4; d_gene: .; j_gene: TRBJ1-5; CDR3aa: CASSVDAGGNQPQHF; CDR3nt: TGTGCCAGCAGCGTGGACGCCGGGGGGAATCAGCCCCAGCATTTT
abundance: once; v_gene: TRBV30; d_gene: TRBD2; j_gene: TRBJ2-1; CDR3aa: CAWSRLAGGPVEFF; CDR3nt: TGTGCCTGGAGTAGGCTAGCGGGGGGGCCCGTGGAGTTCTTC
abundance: .; v_gene: TRBV19; d_gene: TRBD1; j_gene: TRBJ1-5; CDR3aa: CASSWTGISNQPQHF; CDR3nt: TGTGCCAGTAGCTGGACAGGGATAAGCAATCAGCCCCAGCATTTT
abundance: .; v_gene: TRBV10-3; d_gene: TRBD2; j_gene: TRBJ2-2; CDR3aa: CAITRLAGGAHVSTGELFF; CDR3nt: TGTGCCATAACCCGACTAGCGGGGGGGGCCCATGTGAGCACCGGGGAGCTGTTTTTT